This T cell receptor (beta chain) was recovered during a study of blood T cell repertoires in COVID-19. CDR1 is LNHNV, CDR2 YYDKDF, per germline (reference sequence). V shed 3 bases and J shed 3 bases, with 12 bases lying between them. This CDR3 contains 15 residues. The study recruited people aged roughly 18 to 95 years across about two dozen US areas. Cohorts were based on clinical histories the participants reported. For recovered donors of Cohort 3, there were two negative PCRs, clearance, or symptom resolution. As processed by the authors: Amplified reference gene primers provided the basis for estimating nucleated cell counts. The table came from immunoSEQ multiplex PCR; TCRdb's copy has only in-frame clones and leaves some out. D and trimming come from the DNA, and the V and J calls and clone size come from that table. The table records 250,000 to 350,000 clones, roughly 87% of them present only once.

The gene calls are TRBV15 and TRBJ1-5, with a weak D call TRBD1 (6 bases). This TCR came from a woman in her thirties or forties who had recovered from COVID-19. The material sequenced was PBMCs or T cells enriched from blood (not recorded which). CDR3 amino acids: CATSRGQGPNQPQHF. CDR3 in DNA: TGTGCCACCAGCAGGGGGCAGGGGCCCAATCAGCCCCAGCATTTT.